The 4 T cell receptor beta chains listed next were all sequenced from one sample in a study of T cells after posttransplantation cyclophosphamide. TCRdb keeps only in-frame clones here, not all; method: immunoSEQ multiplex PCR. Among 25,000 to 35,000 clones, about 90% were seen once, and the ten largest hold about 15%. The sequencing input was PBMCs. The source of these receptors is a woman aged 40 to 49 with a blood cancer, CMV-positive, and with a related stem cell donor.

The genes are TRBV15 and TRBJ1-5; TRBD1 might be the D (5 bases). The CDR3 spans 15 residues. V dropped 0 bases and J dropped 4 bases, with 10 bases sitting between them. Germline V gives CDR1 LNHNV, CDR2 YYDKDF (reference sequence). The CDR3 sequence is CATSRDRGRNQPQHF. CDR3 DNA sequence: TGTGCCACCAGCAGAGATAGGGGAAGAAATCAGCCCCAGCATTTT. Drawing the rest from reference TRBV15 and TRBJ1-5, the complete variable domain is DAMVIQNPRYQVTQFGKPVTLSCSQTLNHNVMYWYQQKSSQAPKLLFHYYDKDFNNEADTPDNFQSRRPNTSFCFLDIRSPGLGDTAMYLCATSRDRGRNQPQHFGDGTRLSIL.

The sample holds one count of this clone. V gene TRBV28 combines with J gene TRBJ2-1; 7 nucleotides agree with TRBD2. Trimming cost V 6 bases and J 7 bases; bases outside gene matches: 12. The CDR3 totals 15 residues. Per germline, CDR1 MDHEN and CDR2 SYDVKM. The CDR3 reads CASSSPVWGGNEQFF. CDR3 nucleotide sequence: TGTGCCAGCAGCAGTCCGGTGTGGGGGGGAAATGAGCAGTTCTTC.

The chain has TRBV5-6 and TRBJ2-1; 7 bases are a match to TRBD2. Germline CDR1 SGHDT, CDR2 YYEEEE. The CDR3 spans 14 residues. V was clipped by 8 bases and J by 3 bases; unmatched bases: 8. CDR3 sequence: CASTVGDYYNEQFF. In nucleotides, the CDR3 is TGTGCCAGTACCGTCGGGGACTACTACAATGAGCAGTTCTTC.

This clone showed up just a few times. CDR3 protein: CASSHGHRNTEAFF. In DNA, the CDR3 is TGCGCCAGCAGCCACGGACACCGGAACACTGAAGCTTTCTTT. The chain couples TRBV4-1 to TRBJ1-1; tentative D call: TRBD1 (5 bases). This CDR3 contains 14 residues. The V gene's germline CDR1 is MGHRA and CDR2 YSYEKL. V was cut by 3 bases and J by 1 base, with 9 bases left in between.